A selection of T cell receptor beta chains follows, all from one sample in a study of beta chain features in type 1 diabetes. Assay used: immunoSEQ multiplex PCR; TCRdb lists only in-frame clones, some missing. The sample consists of 500,000 to 850,000 clones, roughly an eighth of them appearing once. Sequencing was done on a sample of naive CD4+ T cells from blood. These receptors originate from a man aged 18 to 30 with type 1 diabetes. The CDR3 runs from the conserved cysteine through the conserved F or W. Each record gives: D gene, clone size, J gene, CDR3 length, V gene, CDR3 protein, CDR3 DNA. The D gene is left open where the match is weak. Size is omitted from some rows. Given values are once, few, many or a class for expanded clones.

d_gene: -; abundance: -; j_gene: TRBJ2-6; len: 16; v_gene: TRBV7-9; CDR3aa: CASSSAPQPGANVLTF; CDR3nt: TGTGCCAGCAGCTCTGCCCCCCAGCCTGGGGCCAACGTCCTGACTTTC
d_gene: -; abundance: -; j_gene: TRBJ1-6; len: 15; v_gene: TRBV28; CDR3aa: CASIGATPHGSPLHF; CDR3nt: TGTGCCAGCATTGGGGCCACACCCCATGGTTCACCCCTCCACTTT
d_gene: -; abundance: few; j_gene: TRBJ2-1; len: 10; v_gene: TRBV2; CDR3aa: CAIGRNEQFF; CDR3nt: TGTGCCATAGGGCGCAATGAGCAGTTCTTC
d_gene: -; abundance: -; j_gene: TRBJ2-6; len: 17; v_gene: TRBV4-1; CDR3aa: CASSQGEDLSGANVLTF; CDR3nt: TGCGCCAGCAGCCAGGGCGAAGACCTCTCTGGGGCCAACGTCCTGACTTTC
d_gene: -; abundance: few; j_gene: TRBJ2-5; len: 12; v_gene: TRBV4-1; CDR3aa: CASRSQSGTQYF; CDR3nt: TGCGCCAGCAGGTCCCAAAGTGGGACCCAGTACTTC
d_gene: TRBD1; abundance: -; j_gene: TRBJ1-6; len: 13; v_gene: TRBV7-9; CDR3aa: CASRTGDGSPLHF; CDR3nt: TGTGCCAGCCGCACAGGGGACGGTTCACCCCTCCACTTT
d_gene: -; abundance: few; j_gene: TRBJ1-2; len: 14; v_gene: TRBV7-9; CDR3aa: CASSATLQGDGYTF; CDR3nt: TGTGCCAGCAGCGCGACGCTACAGGGAGATGGCTACACCTTC
d_gene: TRBD2; abundance: -; j_gene: TRBJ2-1; len: 16; v_gene: TRBV7-9; CDR3aa: CASSFAGGDTGDEQFF; CDR3nt: TGTGCCAGCAGCTTTGCGGGAGGGGATACCGGCGATGAGCAGTTCTTC
d_gene: TRBD1; abundance: few; j_gene: TRBJ2-7; len: 14; v_gene: TRBV5-6; CDR3aa: CASSHRTGGYEQYF; CDR3nt: TGTGCCAGCAGCCATAGGACAGGGGGCTACGAGCAGTACTTC
d_gene: -; abundance: few; j_gene: TRBJ2-7; len: 14; v_gene: TRBV28; CDR3aa: CASPPPGSKNEQYF; CDR3nt: TGTGCCAGCCCTCCCCCAGGGAGTAAGAACGAGCAGTACTTC
d_gene: TRBD2; abundance: -; j_gene: TRBJ2-1; len: 15; v_gene: TRBV5-6; CDR3aa: CASSLGTSGYNEQFF; CDR3nt: TGTGCCAGCAGCTTGGGGACTAGCGGCTACAATGAGCAGTTCTTC
d_gene: TRBD2; abundance: few; j_gene: TRBJ2-3; len: 15; v_gene: TRBV5-4; CDR3aa: CASSFAGGRTDTQYF; CDR3nt: TGTGCCAGCAGCTTTGCGGGGGGAAGGACAGATACGCAGTATTTT
d_gene: TRBD1; abundance: -; j_gene: TRBJ1-2; len: 13; v_gene: TRBV10-3; CDR3aa: CAITGTGEYGYTF; CDR3nt: TGTGCCATCACTGGGACAGGGGAATATGGCTACACCTTC
d_gene: -; abundance: few; j_gene: TRBJ2-1; len: 14; v_gene: TRBV10-3; CDR3aa: CAITMGLANNEQFF; CDR3nt: TGTGCCATCACGATGGGCCTAGCCAACAATGAGCAGTTCTTC
d_gene: -; abundance: -; j_gene: TRBJ1-2; len: 15; v_gene: TRBV6-6; CDR3aa: CASSSLATVEGGYTF; CDR3nt: TGTGCCAGCAGCTCCCTCGCCACAGTGGAAGGTGGCTACACCTTC
d_gene: TRBD1; abundance: -; j_gene: TRBJ2-4; len: 13; v_gene: TRBV2; CDR3aa: CASSRTGQNIQYF; CDR3nt: TGTGCCAGCAGTAGGACAGGGCAAAACATTCAGTACTTC
d_gene: -; abundance: -; j_gene: TRBJ2-1; len: 11; v_gene: TRBV2; CDR3aa: CASGWYNEQFF; CDR3nt: TGTGCCTCAGGTTGGTACAATGAGCAGTTCTTC
d_gene: -; abundance: few; j_gene: TRBJ2-5; len: 13; v_gene: TRBV30; CDR3aa: CAWSVQSQETQYF; CDR3nt: TGTGCCTGGAGTGTCCAGTCCCAAGAGACCCAGTACTTC
d_gene: TRBD1; abundance: -; j_gene: TRBJ1-2; len: 13; v_gene: TRBV2; CDR3aa: CASRGTGDYGYTF; CDR3nt: TGTGCCAGCAGAGGGACAGGCGACTATGGCTACACCTTC
d_gene: -; abundance: -; j_gene: TRBJ1-1; len: 13; v_gene: TRBV2; CDR3aa: CASSETAAGQAFF; CDR3nt: TGTGCCAGCAGTGAAACGGCAGCGGGGCAAGCTTTCTTT
d_gene: -; abundance: -; j_gene: TRBJ2-1; len: 15; v_gene: TRBV2; CDR3aa: CASRVTRSSYNEQFF; CDR3nt: TGTGCCAGCAGGGTGACTCGTAGCTCCTACAATGAGCAGTTCTTC
d_gene: -; abundance: -; j_gene: TRBJ2-5; len: 13; v_gene: TRBV27; CDR3aa: CASSLWAEETQYF; CDR3nt: TGTGCCAGCAGTTTATGGGCAGAAGAGACCCAGTACTTC
d_gene: -; abundance: -; j_gene: TRBJ2-7; len: 17; v_gene: TRBV30; CDR3aa: CAWTQGRVASSQYEQYF; CDR3nt: TGTGCCTGGACCCAGGGCAGGGTGGCCAGTAGCCAGTACGAGCAGTACTTC
d_gene: -; abundance: few; j_gene: TRBJ2-5; len: 15; v_gene: TRBV6-5; CDR3aa: CASSYSPGLAETQYF; CDR3nt: TGTGCCAGCAGTTACTCGCCAGGGTTGGCAGAGACCCAGTACTTC
d_gene: -; abundance: -; j_gene: TRBJ2-7; len: 12; v_gene: TRBV7-6; CDR3aa: CASSSSFYEQYF; CDR3nt: TGTGCCAGCAGCTCCTCTTTCTACGAGCAGTACTTC
d_gene: TRBD1; abundance: few; j_gene: TRBJ1-1; len: 11; v_gene: TRBV7-9; CDR3aa: CASQGAPQAFF; CDR3nt: TGTGCCAGCCAGGGGGCCCCCCAAGCTTTCTTT
d_gene: -; abundance: -; j_gene: TRBJ1-2; len: 15; v_gene: TRBV11-2; CDR3aa: CASSLGRTRADGYTF; CDR3nt: TGTGCCAGCAGCTTAGGTCGGACTAGGGCGGATGGCTACACCTTC
d_gene: -; abundance: -; j_gene: TRBJ2-7; len: 15; v_gene: TRBV5-1; CDR3aa: CASRGTGSFSNEQYF; CDR3nt: TGCGCCAGCAGGGGAACAGGTTCTTTTTCCAACGAGCAGTACTTC
d_gene: TRBD2; abundance: few; j_gene: TRBJ2-5; len: 17; v_gene: TRBV6-1; CDR3aa: CASSGIAGGASWETQYF; CDR3nt: TGTGCCAGCAGTGGAATAGCGGGAGGGGCTTCGTGGGAGACCCAGTACTTC
d_gene: -; abundance: few; j_gene: TRBJ1-5; len: 15; v_gene: TRBV7-2; CDR3aa: CASSSTWGRGTPQHF; CDR3nt: TGTGCCAGCAGCTCTACATGGGGGAGGGGGACGCCCCAGCATTTT
d_gene: -; abundance: few; j_gene: TRBJ1-3; len: 12; v_gene: TRBV4-1; CDR3aa: CASSVNGNTIYF; CDR3nt: TGCGCCAGCAGCGTCAATGGAAACACCATATATTTT
d_gene: -; abundance: few; j_gene: TRBJ2-3; len: 13; v_gene: TRBV4-1; CDR3aa: CASSPTTWDTQYF; CDR3nt: TGCGCCAGCAGCCCTACCACTTGGGATACGCAGTATTTT
d_gene: -; abundance: few; j_gene: TRBJ2-1; len: 14; v_gene: TRBV4-2; CDR3aa: CASRGVGAGNEQFF; CDR3nt: TGTGCCAGCAGAGGGGTAGGGGCGGGCAATGAGCAGTTCTTC
d_gene: -; abundance: -; j_gene: TRBJ1-6; len: 12; v_gene: TRBV28; CDR3aa: CASSLLNSPLHF; CDR3nt: TGTGCCAGCAGTCTCCTTAATTCACCCCTCCACTTT
d_gene: -; abundance: -; j_gene: TRBJ2-5; len: 16; v_gene: TRBV9; CDR3aa: CASSVAAGQTEETQYF; CDR3nt: TGTGCCAGCAGCGTAGCTGCAGGGCAGACGGAAGAGACCCAGTACTTC
d_gene: -; abundance: few; j_gene: TRBJ1-4; len: 14; v_gene: TRBV29-1; CDR3aa: CSVEGGAVNEKLFF; CDR3nt: TGCAGCGTTGAGGGAGGGGCCGTTAATGAAAAACTGTTTTTT
d_gene: -; abundance: few; j_gene: TRBJ2-2; len: 14; v_gene: TRBV25-1; CDR3aa: CASKQTGRTGELFF; CDR3nt: TGTGCCAGCAAACAAACCGGGCGCACCGGGGAGCTGTTTTTT
d_gene: -; abundance: few; j_gene: TRBJ2-5; len: 13; v_gene: TRBV7-6; CDR3aa: CASSLRSQETQYF; CDR3nt: TGTGCCAGCAGCTTACGCAGCCAAGAGACCCAGTACTTC
d_gene: -; abundance: few; j_gene: TRBJ1-1; len: 10; v_gene: TRBV20-1; CDR3aa: CSASETEAFF; CDR3nt: TGCAGTGCTAGTGAGACTGAAGCTTTCTTT
d_gene: -; abundance: -; j_gene: TRBJ2-7; len: 14; v_gene: TRBV6-5; CDR3aa: CASSSRDRGHEQYF; CDR3nt: TGTGCCAGCAGTTCTAGGGACCGCGGCCACGAGCAGTACTTC
d_gene: TRBD2; abundance: -; j_gene: TRBJ2-1; len: 17; v_gene: TRBV5-1; CDR3aa: CASSLTAGGRGYNEQFF; CDR3nt: TGCGCCAGCAGCTTGACAGCGGGAGGGCGGGGCTACAATGAGCAGTTCTTC
d_gene: -; abundance: -; j_gene: TRBJ1-4; len: 14; v_gene: TRBV27; CDR3aa: CASRRQEEGEKLFF; CDR3nt: TGTGCCAGCAGGAGACAGGAGGAGGGAGAAAAACTGTTTTTT
d_gene: -; abundance: -; j_gene: TRBJ1-5; len: 12; v_gene: TRBV7-2; CDR3aa: CASSLAPGPQHF; CDR3nt: TGTGCCAGCAGCTTAGCGCCCGGTCCCCAGCATTTT
d_gene: -; abundance: few; j_gene: TRBJ2-7; len: 13; v_gene: TRBV9; CDR3aa: CASSRDASYEQYF; CDR3nt: TGTGCCAGCAGCCGCGACGCCTCCTACGAGCAGTACTTC
d_gene: -; abundance: -; j_gene: TRBJ2-7; len: 14; v_gene: TRBV27; CDR3aa: CASRTWGQGYEQYF; CDR3nt: TGTGCCAGCAGAACCTGGGGGCAGGGGTACGAGCAGTACTTC
d_gene: -; abundance: -; j_gene: TRBJ1-5; len: 13; v_gene: TRBV6-1; CDR3aa: CASSRASNQPQHF; CDR3nt: TGTGCCAGCAGTCGAGCTAGCAATCAGCCCCAGCATTTT
d_gene: -; abundance: few; j_gene: TRBJ2-3; len: 13; v_gene: TRBV12-2; CDR3aa: CASRLAPSLAQYF; CDR3nt: TGTGCAAGTCGCTTAGCACCTAGTCTGGCGCAGTATTTT
d_gene: -; abundance: -; j_gene: TRBJ2-5; len: 13; v_gene: TRBV27; CDR3aa: CASSFRPQETQYF; CDR3nt: TGTGCCAGCAGTTTCAGGCCACAAGAGACCCAGTACTTC
d_gene: -; abundance: -; j_gene: TRBJ2-3; len: 14; v_gene: TRBV9; CDR3aa: CASSVATVSDTQYF; CDR3nt: TGTGCCAGCAGCGTAGCTACGGTGTCAGATACGCAGTATTTT
d_gene: -; abundance: -; j_gene: TRBJ2-7; len: 15; v_gene: TRBV19; CDR3aa: CASSIGRGPAYEQYF; CDR3nt: TGTGCCAGTAGTATTGGTCGCGGGCCAGCCTACGAGCAGTACTTC
d_gene: -; abundance: -; j_gene: TRBJ2-4; len: 14; v_gene: TRBV7-2; CDR3aa: CASSLGGSKNIQYF; CDR3nt: TGTGCCAGCAGCTTGGGGGGTTCCAAAAACATTCAGTACTTC
d_gene: -; abundance: -; j_gene: TRBJ2-1; len: 14; v_gene: TRBV5-4; CDR3aa: CASSGGASGNEQFF; CDR3nt: TGTGCCAGCAGCGGTGGGGCCTCTGGGAATGAGCAGTTCTTC
d_gene: -; abundance: -; j_gene: TRBJ1-1; len: 13; v_gene: TRBV2; CDR3aa: CASSEAKSTEAFF; CDR3nt: TGTGCCAGCAGTGAAGCGAAGAGCACTGAAGCTTTCTTT
d_gene: -; abundance: -; j_gene: TRBJ1-5; len: 16; v_gene: TRBV7-2; CDR3aa: CASSLVGGESNQPQHF; CDR3nt: TGTGCCAGCAGCTTAGTTGGGGGGGAGAGTAATCAGCCCCAGCATTTT
d_gene: -; abundance: -; j_gene: TRBJ1-6; len: 16; v_gene: TRBV18; CDR3aa: CASSQSMSSYNSPLHF; CDR3nt: TGTGCCAGCTCCCAGTCGATGAGCTCCTATAATTCACCCCTCCACTTT
d_gene: TRBD2; abundance: -; j_gene: TRBJ2-7; len: 15; v_gene: TRBV11-2; CDR3aa: CASSPRTSGGYEQYF; CDR3nt: TGTGCCAGCAGCCCCCGGACTAGCGGGGGCTACGAGCAGTACTTC
d_gene: -; abundance: -; j_gene: TRBJ1-3; len: 15; v_gene: TRBV14; CDR3aa: CASSQNTGPGNTIYF; CDR3nt: TGTGCCAGCAGCCAAAATACAGGGCCAGGAAACACCATATATTTT
d_gene: TRBD2; abundance: -; j_gene: TRBJ2-5; len: 16; v_gene: TRBV7-2; CDR3aa: CASNRLAGGIQETQYF; CDR3nt: TGTGCCAGCAACCGACTAGCGGGGGGCATACAAGAGACCCAGTACTTC
d_gene: -; abundance: -; j_gene: TRBJ1-1; len: 15; v_gene: TRBV5-1; CDR3aa: CASSLASGRETEAFF; CDR3nt: TGCGCCAGCAGCTTGGCCAGCGGCAGGGAGACTGAAGCTTTCTTT